This TCR beta chain is drawn from a study of blood T cell repertoires in COVID-19. Study overall: There were acute and convalescent COVID-19 samples, and they came from the United States, Italy and Spain. PBMCs, B-cell-depleted T cells, or T cells were the source of the cDNA or gDNA that made up the material.

Comment on this clone: Other DNA sequences in this specimen translate into the identical CDR3.

Patients at the Seattle site were enrolled during active infection and followed longitudinally. There are 15 residues in the CDR3. CDR1 is SGHRS and CDR2 is YFSETQ in the germline V gene. V dropped 2 bases and J dropped 4; count of bases not matched to a gene: 3. Per the original methods: Using reference gene primer amplification, nucleated cell counts were estimated. Clones were sequenced by immunoSEQ multiplex PCR, and TCRdb holds only the in-frame ones, with some missing. V and J calls and clone size follow that table, whereas D and trimming were derived from the DNA. The sample consists of about 500,000 clones, roughly 89% of them appearing once.

The genes are TRBV5-1 and TRBJ2-1; 10 bases line up with TRBD2. This sequence originates from a man aged 18-30 years with COVID-19, enrolled during active disease. Specimen: peripheral blood. CDR3 sequence: CASSFKREGYNEQFF. The CDR3 DNA follows: TGCGCCAGCAGCTTTAAGCGGGAGGGATACAATGAGCAGTTCTTC.